The TCR beta chain described here comes from a study of T cells in Graves' hyperthyroidism and ophthalmopathy. Disease duration under 2 months; hyperthyroidism patients were aged 18 to 65. Used for diagnoses were clinical symptoms, serum thyroxine and TRAb, thyroid ultrasound and orbital computed tomography. The source of the PBMCs was 9.5 to 10 ml of fresh peripheral blood. What was amplified from RNA transcripts were TCR beta CDR3 regions. The TCR CDR3 was amplified in a first-round RT-PCR using the HTBI primer set. TCRdb independently ran MiXCR on the multiplex PCR reads; one entry per CDR3 protein. The repertoire holds some 350,000 distinct CDR3 sequences, with about a fifth as singletons. Germline CDR1 and CDR2: SGHAT and FQNNGV. V shed 0 bases and J shed 3 bases, with 8 bases lying between them. There are 15 residues in the CDR3.

The V and J genes are TRBV11-2 and TRBJ2-2; D remains ambiguous. The sample was blood. This receptor was obtained from a woman under 30 with Graves' hyperthyroidism. CDR3 protein: CASSLESFYTGELFF. The DNA for the CDR3 is TGTGCCAGCAGCTTAGAGTCTTTTTACACCGGGGAGCTGTTTTTT.